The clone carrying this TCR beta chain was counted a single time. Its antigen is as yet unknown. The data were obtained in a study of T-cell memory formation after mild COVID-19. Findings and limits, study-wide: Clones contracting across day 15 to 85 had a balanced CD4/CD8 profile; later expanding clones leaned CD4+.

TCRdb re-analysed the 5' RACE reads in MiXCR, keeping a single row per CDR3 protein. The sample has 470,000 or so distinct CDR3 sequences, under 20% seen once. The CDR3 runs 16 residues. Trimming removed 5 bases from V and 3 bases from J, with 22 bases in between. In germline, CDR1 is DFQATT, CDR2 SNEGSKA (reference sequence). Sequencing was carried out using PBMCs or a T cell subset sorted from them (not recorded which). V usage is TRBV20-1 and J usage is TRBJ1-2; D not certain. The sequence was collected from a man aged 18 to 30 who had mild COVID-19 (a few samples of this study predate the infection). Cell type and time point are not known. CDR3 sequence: CSAGNPRRPVDYGYTF. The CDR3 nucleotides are TGCAGTGCTGGAAACCCTCGGAGGCCTGTCGACTATGGCTACACCTTC.